The next 25 T cell receptor beta chains were all read from a single sample in a study of blood T cell repertoires in COVID-19. Method: immunoSEQ multiplex PCR; TCRdb's copy keeps in-frame clones and lacks some. This sample has 80,000 to 100,000 clones, with about 86% found just once. The sequenced material came from peripheral blood. The receptors were sampled from a woman aged 55 to 70 in a cohort sampled during active or convalescent COVID-19.

This chain connects TRBV29-1 to TRBJ1-2, with 11 positions matching TRBD1. CDR3 length: 14 amino acids. After removal of 6 bases from V and 8 bases from J, the junction contained 11 bases not matched to a gene. Germline V lookup: CDR1 SQVTM, CDR2 ANQGSEA. In DNA, the CDR3 is TGCAGCGTCCTGGACAGGGGGCGACTCGGGGGCTACACCTTC. Its translation is CSVLDRGRLGGYTF.

V is TRBV27 and J is TRBJ2-7; TRBD1 aligns across 7 bases. The CDR3 loop spans 13 amino acids. The junction had 8 bases not matched to a gene; V was cut back by 7 bases and J by 5 bases. CDR1 is MNHEY and CDR2 is SMNVEV in the germline V gene (reference sequence). The CDR3 spells CASIDRVRHEQYF. CDR3 bases: TGTGCCAGCATCGACAGGGTTAGGCACGAGCAGTACTTC.

The chain employs TRBV19 and TRBJ2-1, with 8 positions matching TRBD2. Germline CDR1 reads LNHDA; CDR2 reads SQIVND (reference sequence). This CDR3 has 17 amino acids. J gave up 0 bases and V 0 bases, and 4 bases lay outside the gene matches. CDR3 in amino acids: CASSIDRGGPSYNEQFF. CDR3 bases: TGTGCCAGTAGTATAGATCGGGGGGGGCCCTCCTACAATGAGCAGTTCTTC.

V is TRBV5-1 and J is TRBJ1-6; 10 bases fit TRBD1. The germline gives CDR1 SGHRS, CDR2 YFSETQ. With V trimmed by 4 bases and J by 9 bases, 7 bases remained unmatched. This CDR3 region has 15 residues. CDR3 nucleotides: TGCGCCAGCAGCGAGGAGGGACAGGGGACTTCACCCCTCCACTTT. The encoded protein is CASSEEGQGTSPLHF.

This clone was seen once. The rearrangement joins TRBV5-1 to TRBJ1-2; 7 nucleotides line up with TRBD1. The CDR3 is 13 amino acids. CDR1 and CDR2 (germline): SGHRS, YFSETQ. Trimming took 3 bases from V and 8 from J; bases not matched to a gene: 7. The CDR3 sequence: CASSSDRVGGYTF. The CDR3 DNA reads as TGCGCCAGCAGCTCAGACAGGGTTGGCGGCTACACCTTC.

The rearrangement joins TRBV2 to TRBJ2-1; the match to TRBD2 covers 16 bases. Losses at the gene ends were 7 bases for V and 0 bases for J; bases not matched to a gene: 9. Germline CDR1 is SNHLY and CDR2 is FYNNEI. The CDR3 has 19 residues. Here the CDR3 DNA reads TGTGCCAGCATGGAATCCGGGACTAGCGGGAGGGCCTCCTACAATGAGCAGTTCTTC. Translation gives CASMESGTSGRASYNEQFF.

The V gene is TRBV19, the J gene TRBJ2-1; 11 nucleotides align to TRBD2. The CDR3 totals 17 residues. Per the germline V gene, CDR1 is LNHDA and CDR2 is SQIVND (reference sequence). Trimming removed 1 base from V and 6 bases from J; junction bases left unmatched: 8. CDR3 DNA: TGTGCCAGTAGTATAGTTACTAGCGGGAGATGGGGCAATGAGCAGTTCTTC. Protein: CASSIVTSGRWGNEQFF.

CDR3: CASSRGTGGETQYF. In DNA, the CDR3 is TGTGCCAGCAGCCGAGGGACAGGGGGAGAGACCCAGTACTTC. The rearrangement uses TRBV3-1 (or the pseudogene TRBV3-2) and TRBJ2-5, with 11 bases that match TRBD1. CDR1 LGHDT and CDR2 YNNKEL come from the germline V gene (reference sequence). This CDR3 is 14 amino acids long. The V gene end was trimmed by 4 bases and the J gene end by 4 bases; junction bases not matched to a gene: 2.

This clone appeared a single time. CDR3 sequence: CASNRLAGMMNTEAFF. CDR3 DNA sequence: TGTGCCAGCAACCGGCTTGCAGGGATGATGAACACTGAAGCTTTCTTT. The V gene is TRBV5-6, the J gene TRBJ1-1; TRBD1 might be the D (5 bases). Trimming took off 6 bases at V and 0 bases at J, with 18 bases between the two ends. CDR1 and CDR2 (germline): SGHDT, YYEEEE. The CDR3 spans 16 residues. Filled out from reference TRBV5-6 and TRBJ1-1, the complete variable domain reads DAGVTQSPTHLIKTRGQQVTLRCSPKSGHDTVSWYQQALGQGPQFIFQYYEEEERQRGNFPDRFSGHQFPNYSSELNVNALLLGDSALYLCASNRLAGMMNTEAFFGQGTRLTVV.

This clone is a singleton in its sample. The CDR3 loop reads CASSRPGTGGTNTEAFF. For the CDR3, the DNA is TGTGCCAGTAGTCGTCCCGGGACAGGGGGTACGAACACTGAAGCTTTCTTT. This sequence joins TRBV19 and TRBJ1-1; TRBD1 agrees at 11 bases. With V trimmed by 5 bases and J by 1 base, 9 bases remained unmatched. The CDR3 spans 17 residues. Germline values: CDR1 LNHDA, CDR2 SQIVND (reference sequence).

The rearrangement joins TRBV12-1 to TRBJ1-5; the D segment call TRBD1 is taken from the table without a DNA check. TRBV12-1 is classified as a pseudogene. The CDR3 extends over 17 amino acids. Here the CDR3 DNA reads TGTGCCAGCAGCTTTGACGCAGGGGAGTATAGCAATCAGCCCCAGCATTTT. Its translation: CASSFDAGEYSNQPQHF.

The rearrangement links TRBV5-6 to TRBJ1-6; 8 nucleotides agree with TRBD1. CDR3 size: 15 residues. J gave up 9 bases and V 0 bases, and 5 bases lay outside the gene matches. Germline V gives CDR1 SGHDT, CDR2 YYEEEE. The DNA for the CDR3 is TGTGCCAGCAGCTTGGGACAGGGGTATCGTTCACCCCTCCACTTT. Its translation is CASSLGQGYRSPLHF.

This clone was counted between two and nine times. The chain combines TRBV2 with TRBJ1-1, with D possibly matching TRBD1 (6 bases). The length of the CDR3 is 13 residues. Germline V gene sequence: CDR1 SNHLY, CDR2 FYNNEI. Trimming stripped 7 bases from V and 3 bases from J, with 12 bases between. CDR3: CASKGGLYTEAFF. The CDR3 nucleotides read TGTGCCAGCAAAGGGGGATTGTACACTGAAGCTTTCTTT.

V is TRBV5-1 and J is TRBJ2-5; TRBD2 is a possible D gene (5 bases). The V and J ends lost 1 base and 5 bases respectively, with 12 bases between them. The CDR3 is 14 residues long. Germline loops: CDR1 SGHRS, CDR2 YFSETQ. The CDR3 spells CASSLLDSRETQYF. The CDR3, as DNA: TGCGCCAGCAGCTTGCTGGACTCGAGGGAGACCCAGTACTTC. Complete variable domain (other parts from reference TRBV5-1 and TRBJ2-5): KAGVTQTPRYLIKTRGQQVTLSCSPISGHRSVSWYQQTPGQGLQFLFEYFSETQRNKGNFPGRFSGRQFSNSRSEMNVSTLELGDSALYLCASSLLDSRETQYFGPGTRLLVL.

This chain joins TRBV10-3 and TRBJ1-3, with TRBD1 as a possible D gene (6 bases). The germline CDR1 and CDR2 sequences are ENHRY and SYGVKD. This CDR3 region has 16 residues. With 6 bases removed from V and 1 base from J, the gap between germline ends came to 16 bases. CDR3: CAIRGGAGESGNTIYF. As DNA, the CDR3 is TGTGCCATCAGAGGTGGGGCAGGGGAGTCTGGAAACACCATATATTTT.

V is TRBV28 and J is TRBJ1-2; 8 nucleotides agree with TRBD1. After removal of 0 bases from V and 7 bases from J, the junction contained 4 bases not matched to a gene. The CDR3 has 14 residues. Looked up from germline, CDR1 is MDHEN and CDR2 is SYDVKM. Here the CDR3 reads CASSLWQGAGGYTF. DNA of the CDR3: TGTGCCAGCAGTTTATGGCAGGGGGCCGGTGGCTACACCTTC.

This clone has just a few counts. V is TRBV10-3 and J is TRBJ1-5; 7 nucleotides match TRBD1. This CDR3 has 13 residues. With V trimmed by 6 bases and J by 4 bases, 3 bases remained unmatched. In germline, CDR1 is ENHRY, CDR2 SYGVKD. The CDR3 DNA reads TGTGCCATCAGCACAGGGGAAAATCAGCCCCAGCATTTT. The encoded protein is CAISTGENQPQHF.

This chain uses TRBV5-4 with TRBJ1-2; 7 nucleotides align to TRBD1. CDR3 length equals 16 residues. V dropped 0 bases and J dropped 3; count of bases not matched to a gene: 8. Germline assignment: CDR1 SGHNT and CDR2 YYREEE (reference sequence). The CDR3 here is CASSLVGTASHYGYTF. The CDR3 DNA follows: TGTGCCAGCAGCTTGGTTGGGACAGCAAGCCACTATGGCTACACCTTC.

This sequence joins TRBV9 and TRBJ2-1; 7 bases fit TRBD2. J was trimmed by 0 bases and V by 4 bases; bases with no gene match: 4. The germline V gene has CDR1 SGDLS and CDR2 YYNGEE. This CDR3 region has 15 residues. The CDR3 DNA reads TGTGCCAGCAGCCCCGGCGGGAGCTCCTACAATGAGCAGTTCTTC. It yields the protein CASSPGGSSYNEQFF.

This clone was seen only once. This chain links TRBV19 with TRBJ1-6; D is possibly TRBD1 (6 bases). This CDR3 is 12 amino acids long. The germline gives CDR1 LNHDA, CDR2 SQIVND (reference sequence). V lost 3 bases and J 13 bases, leaving 10 bases between the germline ends. The CDR3 reads CASSIEQGPLHF. The CDR3 coding sequence is TGTGCCAGTAGTATTGAACAGGGTCCCCTCCACTTT. Together with reference TRBV19 and TRBJ1-6, the CDR3 gives the full variable domain: DGGITQSPKYLFRKEGQNVTLSCEQNLNHDAMYWYRQDPGQGLRLIYYSQIVNDFQKGDIAEGYSVSREKKESFPLTVTSAQKNPTAFYLCASSIEQGPLHFGNGTRLTVT.

The chain is built from TRBV5-4 and TRBJ2-1; 8 bases are shared with TRBD2. With 0 bases clipped from V and 4 bases from J, the junction kept 3 bases outside the gene matches. Germline CDR1 and CDR2: SGHNT and YYREEE (reference sequence). This CDR3 is built from 15 residues. CDR3 DNA sequence: TGTGCCAGCAGCTTGGCACTAGCGGCGTACAATGAGCAGTTCTTC. This sequence encodes CASSLALAAYNEQFF. Full variable domain (remainder filled in from reference TRBV5-4 and TRBJ2-1): ETGVTQSPTHLIKTRGQQVTLRCSSQSGHNTVSWYQQALGQGPQFIFQYYREEENGRGNFPPRFSGLQFPNYSSELNVNALELDDSALYLCASSLALAAYNEQFFGPGTRLTVL.

This clone has a handful of counts. The chain carries TRBV28 and TRBJ1-4; maybe TRBD1 (5 bases). This CDR3 region has 16 residues. V dropped 2 bases and J dropped 2 bases, with 12 bases sitting between them. In germline, CDR1 is MDHEN, CDR2 SYDVKM. CDR3 sequence (DNA): TGTGCCAGCAGTTTAATCCAGGGAAGGACTAATGAAAAACTGTTTTTT. Protein sequence: CASSLIQGRTNEKLFF.

This clone is a singleton in its sample. The rearrangement uses TRBV30 and TRBJ2-2, with D unclear. Trimming removed 4 bases at V and 7 bases at J, with 10 bases between. There are 12 residues in the CDR3. The V gene's germline CDR1 is GTSNPN and CDR2 SVGIG (reference sequence). The CDR3 reads CAWTIGIGELFF. CDR3 bases: TGTGCCTGGACTATCGGTATCGGGGAGCTGTTTTTT.

The chain uses TRBV27 and TRBJ1-1, with D possibly TRBD1 on 6 matching bases. V was cut by 8 bases and J by 5 bases, with 21 bases left in between. The V gene's germline CDR1 is MNHEY and CDR2 SMNVEV (reference sequence). This CDR3 has 15 residues. The CDR3 sequence is CASSLSSWGTTEAFF. The CDR3 nucleotides are TGTGCCAGCTCCCTCTCTTCCTGGGGGACAACTGAAGCTTTCTTT.

The chain employs TRBV6-6 and TRBJ2-1; the match to TRBD1 covers 9 bases. The CDR3 is 15 amino acids. Germline values: CDR1 MNHNY, CDR2 SVGAGI (reference sequence). Trimming took 2 bases from V and 6 from J; bases not matched to a gene: 5. In nucleotides, the CDR3 is TGTGCCAGCAGTTACGTGGGACAGGGTGGCAATGAGCAGTTCTTC. The encoded protein is CASSYVGQGGNEQFF.